This T cell receptor (beta chain) came from a study of T cell changes during pregnancy in multiple sclerosis. This clone was seen only once. The method was immunoSEQ multiplex PCR; TCRdb's version includes in-frame clones alone and lacks a portion of them. The sample carries under 40,000 clones, roughly nine tenths recorded once. This specimen was CD8+ T cells from peripheral blood mononuclear cells, taken in the first trimester of pregnancy. The sequence derives from a female donor with multiple sclerosis, enrolled in a pregnancy study.

For the CDR3, the DNA is TGTGCCAGCACGGGTATCAAATCCGCCAACTATGGCTACACCTTC. It yields the protein CASTGIKSANYGYTF. This chain connects TRBV28 to TRBJ1-2; D remains unclear. Germline V CDR1 and CDR2: MDHEN, SYDVKM. This CDR3 has 15 amino acids. V lost 7 bases, J lost 2 bases, and 17 bases lay in between.